The rows below give T cell receptor beta chains drawn from one sample of a study of blood T cells in healthy people across ages. One entry per CDR3 protein, called by TCRdb with MiXCR from the 5' RACE reads. The sample includes about 800,000 distinct CDR3 sequences, roughly 64% of them seen just once. Sequences were obtained from blood. These receptors were collected from a young man in good health. Each CDR3 is given with its conserved first and last residue. Fields, in order: J gene, CDR3 length, D gene, clone size, V gene, CDR3 protein, CDR3 DNA. The D gene is left open where the match is weak. Not all rows give a size; the values are once, few, many and, for expanded clones, a class.

j_call: TRBJ2-1
cdr3_length: 11
d_call: NA
clone_size: NA
v_call: TRBV29-1
cdr3_aa: CSVARNNEQFF
cdr3_nt: TGCAGCGTTGCTCGGAACAATGAGCAGTTCTTC

j_call: TRBJ2-5
cdr3_length: 16
d_call: TRBD1
clone_size: NA
v_call: TRBV12-3/TRBV12-4
cdr3_aa: CASSLAVGQGLGTQYF
cdr3_nt: TGTGCCAGCAGTTTAGCGGTCGGACAGGGGCTTGGGACCCAGTACTTC

j_call: TRBJ2-3
cdr3_length: 13
d_call: NA
clone_size: NA
v_call: TRBV10-3
cdr3_aa: CAIRDSRGGTQYF
cdr3_nt: TGTGCCATTAGGGACAGCCGGGGGGGTACGCAGTATTTT

j_call: TRBJ2-1
cdr3_length: 13
d_call: NA
clone_size: NA
v_call: TRBV14
cdr3_aa: CASSQPGLSEQFF
cdr3_nt: TGTGCCAGCAGCCAACCAGGGTTGAGTGAGCAGTTCTTC

j_call: TRBJ2-5
cdr3_length: 16
d_call: NA
clone_size: NA
v_call: TRBV3-1
cdr3_aa: CASSQDPPGWQETQYF
cdr3_nt: TGTGCCAGCAGCCAAGATCCTCCGGGGTGGCAAGAGACCCAGTACTTC

j_call: TRBJ2-5
cdr3_length: 13
d_call: NA
clone_size: few
v_call: TRBV18
cdr3_aa: CASSEDSQETQYF
cdr3_nt: TGTGCCAGCTCCGAGGACAGCCAAGAGACCCAGTACTTC

j_call: TRBJ1-2
cdr3_length: 15
d_call: NA
clone_size: NA
v_call: TRBV6-6
cdr3_aa: CASRSLGEANYGYTF
cdr3_nt: TGTGCCAGCAGATCCCTGGGAGAGGCCAACTATGGCTACACCTTC

j_call: TRBJ1-2
cdr3_length: 14
d_call: NA
clone_size: NA
v_call: TRBV28
cdr3_aa: CASSLEMAVQGYTF
cdr3_nt: TGTGCCAGCAGTTTAGAAATGGCCGTTCAGGGCTACACCTTC

j_call: TRBJ2-7
cdr3_length: 14
d_call: TRBD1
clone_size: many
v_call: TRBV5-1
cdr3_aa: CASSLRDRSGEQYF
cdr3_nt: TGCGCCAGCAGCTTGCGGGACAGATCGGGAGAGCAGTACTTC

j_call: TRBJ1-5
cdr3_length: 17
d_call: TRBD1
clone_size: NA
v_call: TRBV2
cdr3_aa: CASSTHPGQGGNQLQHF
cdr3_nt: TGTGCCAGCAGTACACACCCGGGACAGGGGGGCAATCAGCTCCAGCATTTT

j_call: TRBJ2-5
cdr3_length: 18
d_call: TRBD1
clone_size: NA
v_call: TRBV28
cdr3_aa: CASSTSTPGTGAYNEQYF
cdr3_nt: TGTGCCAGCAGTACCTCAACCCCCGGGACAGGGGCCTACAATGAGCAGTACTTC

j_call: TRBJ2-7
cdr3_length: 15
d_call: TRBD2
clone_size: NA
v_call: TRBV4-3
cdr3_aa: CASSQDMSGSYEQYF
cdr3_nt: TGCGCCAGCAGCCAAGATATGAGCGGGAGTTACGAGCAGTACTTC

j_call: TRBJ2-7
cdr3_length: 16
d_call: TRBD1
clone_size: NA
v_call: TRBV4-1
cdr3_aa: CASSVRQGAGAYEQYF
cdr3_nt: TGCGCCAGCAGCGTGAGACAGGGAGCCGGGGCTTACGAGCAGTACTTC

j_call: TRBJ2-3
cdr3_length: 18
d_call: NA
clone_size: NA
v_call: TRBV3-1
cdr3_aa: CASSQVGGRGLATDTQYF
cdr3_nt: TGTGCCAGCAGCCAAGTTGGAGGGCGCGGGCTAGCCACAGATACGCAGTATTTT

j_call: TRBJ2-7
cdr3_length: 15
d_call: NA
clone_size: NA
v_call: TRBV5-1
cdr3_aa: CASSLEGSPSYEQYF
cdr3_nt: TGCGCCAGCAGCTTGGAGGGCAGTCCGTCCTACGAGCAGTACTTC

j_call: TRBJ1-2
cdr3_length: 10
d_call: NA
clone_size: NA
v_call: TRBV2
cdr3_aa: CASIDRGYTF
cdr3_nt: TGTGCCAGCATCGATCGTGGCTACACCTTC

j_call: TRBJ2-3
cdr3_length: 17
d_call: NA
clone_size: NA
v_call: TRBV5-1
cdr3_aa: CASSLGGLLSSTDTQYF
cdr3_nt: TGCGCCAGCAGCTTGGGGGGACTGCTTTCTAGCACAGATACGCAGTATTTT

j_call: TRBJ2-3
cdr3_length: 13
d_call: TRBD2
clone_size: NA
v_call: TRBV6-2/TRBV6-3
cdr3_aa: CASAGGPWDTQYF
cdr3_nt: TGTGCCAGCGCGGGGGGTCCCTGGGATACGCAGTATTTT

j_call: TRBJ2-3
cdr3_length: 16
d_call: NA
clone_size: NA
v_call: TRBV7-2
cdr3_aa: CASSRQVSGTADTQYF
cdr3_nt: TGTGCCAGCAGCCGACAGGTCTCGGGTACCGCAGATACGCAGTATTTT

j_call: TRBJ2-1
cdr3_length: 15
d_call: NA
clone_size: NA
v_call: TRBV20-1
cdr3_aa: CSARDSRTPTDEQFF
cdr3_nt: TGCAGTGCTAGAGATTCTAGGACCCCGACCGATGAGCAGTTCTTC

j_call: TRBJ2-7
cdr3_length: 14
d_call: NA
clone_size: NA
v_call: TRBV9
cdr3_aa: CASSKSGPSYEQYF
cdr3_nt: TGTGCCAGCAGCAAGAGCGGGCCCTCCTACGAGCAGTACTTC

j_call: TRBJ2-3
cdr3_length: 15
d_call: NA
clone_size: NA
v_call: TRBV11-1
cdr3_aa: CASSLGPAGTDTQYF
cdr3_nt: TGTGCCAGCAGCTTAGGCCCCGCGGGCACAGATACGCAGTATTTT

j_call: TRBJ2-5
cdr3_length: 14
d_call: NA
clone_size: NA
v_call: TRBV5-1
cdr3_aa: CVSSSFSGSNEQYF
cdr3_nt: TGCGTCAGCAGCTCCTTTTCAGGGAGCAATGAGCAGTACTTC

j_call: TRBJ2-4
cdr3_length: 16
d_call: TRBD2
clone_size: NA
v_call: TRBV11-2
cdr3_aa: CASSPIRASGRNIQYF
cdr3_nt: TGTGCCAGCAGCCCCATCCGGGCTAGCGGGAGAAACATTCAGTACTTC

j_call: TRBJ1-1
cdr3_length: 15
d_call: NA
clone_size: NA
v_call: TRBV3-1
cdr3_aa: CASSQEGGRGTEVFF
cdr3_nt: TGTGCCAGCAGCCAAGAAGGGGGTAGGGGCACTGAAGTTTTCTTT